The 3 T cell receptor beta chains presented below share a single source sample, sequenced in a study of blood T cell repertoires in COVID-19. Sequenced by immunoSEQ multiplex PCR; TCRdb stores in-frame clones only, minus some. The repertoire holds 150,000 or so clones, with around 78% as singletons. Input material: peripheral blood. The receptors shown here come from an elderly woman with active or convalescent COVID-19.

This clone was seen once. The CDR3, as DNA: TGTGCCAGCAGCTTTGACGTGGGCGGGGATCAGCCCCAGCATTTT. Translated: CASSFDVGGDQPQHF. The chain has TRBV11-2 and TRBJ1-5; D is unresolved. CDR3 size: 15 residues. Between the trimmed V and J ends, which lost 3 bases and 5 bases, there was a span of 14 bases. Germline V gene lookup returns CDR1 SGHAT and CDR2 FQNNGV. Full variable domain (missing parts from reference TRBV11-2 and TRBJ1-5): EAGVAQSPRYKIIEKRQSVAFWCNPISGHATLYWYQQILGQGPKLLIQFQNNGVVDDSQLPKDRFSAERLKGVDSTLKIQPAKLEDSAVYLCASSFDVGGDQPQHFGDGTRLSIL.

This sequence joins TRBV2 and TRBJ2-2; TRBD1 matches 7 bases. Germline trimming cut 6 bases from V and 5 bases from J; bases unmatched to any gene: 3. The CDR3 has 13 residues. CDR1 and CDR2 from the germline V gene are SNHLY and FYNNEI. The CDR3 region is CASRTGSTGELFF. Here the CDR3 DNA reads TGTGCCAGCAGGACAGGGAGTACCGGGGAGCTGTTTTTT.

The gene calls are TRBV27 and TRBJ1-2; 7 bases agree with TRBD1. The germline gives CDR1 MNHEY, CDR2 SMNVEV (reference sequence). This CDR3 has 14 residues. V was pared by 5 bases and J by 4 bases, with 7 bases of the junction left unmatched. The CDR3 DNA reads as TGTGCCAGCAGTAAGTCCCGGGACAGCTATGGCTACACCTTC. Translated: CASSKSRDSYGYTF.